This is a list of T cell receptor beta chains from one sample in a study of naive and memory T cell subsets. TCRdb independently ran MiXCR on the UMI-ligation and nested PCR reads; one entry per CDR3 protein. The table includes about 120,000 distinct CDR3 sequences, just over 35% detected once. The sequencing input was central memory CD4+ T cells from blood. The source is a human donor in good health. Each CDR3 is given with its conserved first and last residue. D genes are given only for firm matches. Some rows have no size entry. The others give once, few or many, or a class for an expanded clone.

J gene	V gene	CDR3 length	D gene	clone size	CDR3 protein	CDR3 DNA
TRBJ1-5	TRBV28	15	TRBD1	-	CASSLRGTANQPQHF	TGTGCCAGCAGTTTAAGGGGGACAGCTAATCAGCCCCAGCATTTT
TRBJ2-4	TRBV20-1	12	-	-	CSARDAKNIQYF	TGCAGTGCTAGAGACGCCAAAAACATTCAGTACTTC
TRBJ1-5	TRBV7-2	15	TRBD1	-	CASSPTGPEGQPQHF	TGTGCCAGCAGCCCGACAGGGCCAGAAGGACAGCCCCAGCATTTT
TRBJ2-2	TRBV6-1	12	-	many	CASSAWTLELFF	TGTGCCAGCAGTGCCTGGACTTTAGAGCTGTTTTTT
TRBJ2-1	TRBV4-3	16	TRBD2	-	CASSQAVAGGYNEQFF	TGCGCCAGCAGCCAAGCGGTAGCGGGAGGCTACAATGAGCAGTTCTTC
TRBJ2-7	TRBV30	12	TRBD1	-	CAWKGGGYEQYF	TGTGCCTGGAAAGGGGGCGGCTACGAGCAGTACTTC
TRBJ2-7	TRBV18	14	-	few	CASSPDPSRYEQYF	TGTGCCAGCTCACCAGATCCTAGTCGCTACGAGCAGTACTTC
TRBJ2-3	TRBV4-3	13	-	-	CASSQVGGDTQYF	TGCGCCAGCAGCCAAGTTGGGGGAGATACGCAGTATTTT
TRBJ2-4	TRBV7-8	13	-	-	CASSLAGSGIQYF	TGTGCCAGCAGCTTAGCCGGGTCGGGCATTCAGTACTTC
TRBJ2-3	TRBV7-2	15	TRBD2	-	CASSLAGLNTDTQYF	TGTGCCAGCAGCTTAGCGGGACTAAACACAGATACGCAGTATTTT
TRBJ2-5	TRBV7-9	15	-	-	CASSRNKPYQETQYF	TGTGCCAGCAGCAGAAATAAGCCGTACCAAGAGACCCAGTACTTC
TRBJ2-7	TRBV12-3/TRBV12-4	13	-	few	CASSTSGTYEQYF	-
TRBJ2-1	TRBV7-2	13	-	few	CASSLVGGNEQFF	TGTGCCAGCAGCTTAGTGGGCGGAAATGAGCAGTTCTTC
TRBJ1-5	TRBV28	16	TRBD1	-	CASSTRFTGAGQPQHF	TGTGCCAGCAGCACCCGCTTCACAGGGGCGGGTCAGCCCCAGCATTTT
TRBJ2-1	TRBV10-3	16	TRBD2	-	CAIRSGRTSSYNEQFF	TGTGCCATCAGGAGCGGGAGGACAAGCTCCTACAATGAGCAGTTCTTC
TRBJ2-1	TRBV7-7	15	-	few	CASSLAPTGWNEQFF	TGTGCTAGCAGCTTAGCGCCAACAGGGTGGAATGAGCAGTTCTTC
TRBJ1-1	TRBV7-9	14	-	-	CASSLAGAYAEAFF	TGTGCCAGCAGCCTGGCAGGGGCGTATGCTGAAGCTTTCTTT
TRBJ1-2	TRBV6-5	15	TRBD1	-	CASSYEGQGAGGYTF	TGTGCCAGCAGTTACGAGGGACAGGGGGCGGGCGGCTACACCTTC
TRBJ2-1	TRBV7-7	14	-	once	CASSLGPNLGEQFF	TGTGCTAGCAGCTTAGGCCCCAACTTAGGAGAGCAGTTCTTC
TRBJ2-5	TRBV30	14	-	-	CAWSGRRGWETQYF	TGTGCCTGGAGTGGCCGAAGGGGTTGGGAGACCCAGTACTTC
TRBJ2-1	TRBV11-2	17	-	-	CASSSRGGLADPNEQFF	TGTGCCAGCAGCTCCCGGGGCGGCTTAGCGGATCCTAATGAGCAGTTCTTC
TRBJ2-3	TRBV7-2	12	-	few	CASSFPGTAGYF	TGTGCCAGCAGCTTCCCGGGGACAGCGGGGTATTTT
TRBJ2-1	TRBV3-1	13	-	few	CASSNGMWDEQFF	TGTGCCAGCAGTAATGGGATGTGGGATGAGCAGTTCTTC
TRBJ2-3	TRBV29-1	12	-	many	CSVEEGADTQYF	TGCAGCGTTGAAGAAGGGGCAGATACGCAGTATTTT
TRBJ2-1	TRBV15	15	-	few	CATRESGSSYNEQFF	TGTGCCACCAGAGAAAGCGGAAGCTCCTACAATGAGCAGTTCTTC
TRBJ1-1	TRBV5-1	14	-	-	CASSLEPLNTEAFF	TGCGCCAGCAGCTTGGAGCCTTTGAACACTGAAGCTTTCTTT
TRBJ2-1	TRBV7-2	12	-	-	CASSLRVDEQFF	TGTGCCAGCAGCTTAAGGGTGGATGAGCAGTTCTTC
TRBJ1-1	TRBV20-1	13	-	-	CSARARVNTEAFF	TGCAGTGCTAGGGCCCGGGTAAACACTGAAGCTTTCTTT
TRBJ1-1	TRBV6-2/TRBV6-3	15	-	-	CASSLTVARKPEAFF	TGTGCCAGCAGCCTCACGGTGGCAAGAAAGCCTGAAGCTTTCTTT
TRBJ2-5	TRBV11-2	16	-	-	CASSQGQGAPQETQYF	TGTGCCAGCAGCCAGGGGCAGGGTGCTCCCCAAGAGACCCAGTACTTC
TRBJ2-1	TRBV20-1	15	TRBD2	few	CSARDRWGGYNEQFF	TGCAGTGCTAGAGATCGTTGGGGGGGCTACAATGAGCAGTTCTTC
TRBJ2-7	TRBV7-8	14	TRBD1	few	CASSLMGQSYEQYF	TGTGCCAGCAGCTTGATGGGACAGTCCTACGAGCAGTACTTC
TRBJ2-2	TRBV28	15	-	many	CASSLTGGSTGELFF	TGTGCCAGCAGTTTAACGGGGGGCTCCACCGGGGAGCTGTTTTTT
TRBJ1-5	TRBV6-6	13	-	-	CASNYGGDQPQHF	TGTGCCAGCAACTACGGGGGAGATCAGCCCCAGCATTTT
TRBJ1-5	TRBV12-3/TRBV12-4	15	-	-	CASSPGQGKGQPQHF	TGTGCCAGCAGTCCCGGGCAGGGTAAAGGGCAGCCCCAGCATTTT
TRBJ2-5	TRBV7-6	14	-	-	CASSQNRVQETQYF	TGTGCCAGCAGCCAGAACAGGGTTCAAGAGACCCAGTACTTC
TRBJ2-2	TRBV7-3	17	-	-	CASSATAGPRMAGELFF	TGTGCCAGCAGCGCCACCGCTGGGCCGAGAATGGCCGGGGAGCTGTTTTTT
TRBJ2-1	TRBV7-2	16	TRBD2	-	CASSRPRVAGVNEQFF	TGTGCCAGCAGCCGACCCCGGGTAGCGGGAGTCAATGAGCAGTTCTTC
TRBJ2-5	TRBV6-2/TRBV6-3	16	TRBD2	many	CASSYRGLAGKETQYF	TGTGCCAGCAGTTACAGAGGACTAGCGGGGAAAGAGACCCAGTACTTC
TRBJ2-1	TRBV7-2	15	TRBD2	few	CASSPPGLAVNEQFF	TGTGCCAGCAGCCCTCCGGGACTAGCGGTCAATGAGCAGTTCTTC
TRBJ2-1	TRBV30	15	-	few	CAWSATFEGRREQFF	TGTGCCTGGAGTGCGACTTTCGAAGGGAGACGTGAGCAGTTCTTC
TRBJ2-1	TRBV29-1	15	-	-	CSGWTGGSSYNEQFF	TGCAGCGGATGGACAGGCGGGAGCTCCTACAATGAGCAGTTCTTC
TRBJ2-7	TRBV6-5	15	TRBD2	-	CASRRASGRAYEQYF	TGTGCCAGCAGGCGAGCTAGCGGGAGGGCCTACGAGCAGTACTTC